The present T cell receptor beta chain was sequenced within a study of blood T cell repertoires in COVID-19. About the study: The study drew acute and convalescent COVID-19 samples from the United States, Italy and Spain.

CDR3 size: 15 residues. The germline V gene encodes CDR1 MNHEY and CDR2 SVGAGI. The V and J ends lost 4 bases and 7 bases, in that order; junction bases with no gene match: 6. Method: immunoSEQ multiplex PCR; TCRdb's copy keeps in-frame clones and lacks some. The sample comprises tens of thousands of clones, around 94% of which are singletons, and about 0.8% rests with the top ten. The sequenced material came from peripheral blood. This chain uses TRBV6-5 with TRBJ2-7; TRBD2 agrees at 14 bases. This receptor was obtained from a woman between 65 and 79 years old with COVID-19, enrolled during active disease. The CDR3 sequence is CASSLGTSGSREQYF. As DNA, the CDR3 is TGTGCCAGCAGTTTAGGGACTAGCGGGAGTCGAGAGCAGTACTTC.